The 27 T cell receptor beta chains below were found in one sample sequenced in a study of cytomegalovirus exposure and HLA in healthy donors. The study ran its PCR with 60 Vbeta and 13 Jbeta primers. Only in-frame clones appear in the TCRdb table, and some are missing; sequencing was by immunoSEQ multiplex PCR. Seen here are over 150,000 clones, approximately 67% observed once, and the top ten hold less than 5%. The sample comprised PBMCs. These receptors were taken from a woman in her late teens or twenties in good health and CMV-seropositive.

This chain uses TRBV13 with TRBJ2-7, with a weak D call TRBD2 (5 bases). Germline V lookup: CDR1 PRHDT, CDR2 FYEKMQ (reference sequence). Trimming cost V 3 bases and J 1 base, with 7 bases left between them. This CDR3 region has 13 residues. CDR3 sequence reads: CASSFGESYEQYF. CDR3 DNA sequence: TGTGCCAGCAGCTTCGGGGAATCCTACGAGCAGTACTTC.

DNA for the CDR3: TGTGCCAGCAGCGCGATAGCGGCCAGCACAGATACGCAGTATTTT. Encoded protein: CASSAIAASTDTQYF. The chain is built from TRBV9 and TRBJ2-3; D may be TRBD2 (6 bases). V was cut by 3 bases and J by 0 bases, with 11 bases left in between. Germline lookup yields CDR1 SGDLS and CDR2 YYNGEE. This CDR3 contains 15 residues.

DNA for the CDR3: TGCGCCAGCAGCTTGGTTAGCGGGGGGTACGAGCAGTACTTC. Amino acids: CASSLVSGGYEQYF. The chain links TRBV5-1 to TRBJ2-7, with 10 bases aligning to TRBD2. V lost 0 bases and J lost 4; bases outside the gene matches: 1. The CDR3 length is 14 residues. In germline, CDR1 is SGHRS, CDR2 YFSETQ. Complete variable domain (other parts from reference TRBV5-1 and TRBJ2-7): KAGVTQTPRYLIKTRGQQVTLSCSPISGHRSVSWYQQTPGQGLQFLFEYFSETQRNKGNFPGRFSGRQFSNSRSEMNVSTLELGDSALYLCASSLVSGGYEQYFGPGTRLTVT.

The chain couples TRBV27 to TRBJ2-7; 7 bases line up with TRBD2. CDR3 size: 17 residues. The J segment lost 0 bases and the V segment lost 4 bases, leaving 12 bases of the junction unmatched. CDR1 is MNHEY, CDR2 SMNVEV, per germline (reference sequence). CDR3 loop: CASSSKSPERGSYEQYF. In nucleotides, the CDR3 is TGTGCCAGCAGTTCGAAATCCCCAGAGCGGGGCTCCTACGAGCAGTACTTC.

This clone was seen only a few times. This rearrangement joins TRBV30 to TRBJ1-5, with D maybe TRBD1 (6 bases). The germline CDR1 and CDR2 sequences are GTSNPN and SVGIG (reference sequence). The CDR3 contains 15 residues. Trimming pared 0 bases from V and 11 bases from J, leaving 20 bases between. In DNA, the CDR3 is TGTGCCTGGAGTGTGGGACACCTTTCACCGCAAACCCAGCATTTT. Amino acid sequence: CAWSVGHLSPQTQHF.

The CDR3 nucleotides are TGTGCCAGCGCCTTGGCACTAGCGGAGAATGAGCAGTTCTTC. It is translated as CASALALAENEQFF. V is TRBV6-5 and J is TRBJ2-1, with 8 bases aligning to TRBD2. The ends lost 8 bases at V and 7 bases at J; junction bases unmatched: 10. The CDR3 length is 14 residues. Germline values: CDR1 MNHEY, CDR2 SVGAGI.

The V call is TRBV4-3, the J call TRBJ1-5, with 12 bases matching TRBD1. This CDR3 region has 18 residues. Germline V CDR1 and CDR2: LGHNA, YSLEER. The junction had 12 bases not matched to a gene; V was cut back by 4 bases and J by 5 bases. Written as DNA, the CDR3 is TGCGCCAGCAGCCGGAACCGGGACAGGGGGCTAAGGTATCAGCCCCAGCATTTT. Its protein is CASSRNRDRGLRYQPQHF.

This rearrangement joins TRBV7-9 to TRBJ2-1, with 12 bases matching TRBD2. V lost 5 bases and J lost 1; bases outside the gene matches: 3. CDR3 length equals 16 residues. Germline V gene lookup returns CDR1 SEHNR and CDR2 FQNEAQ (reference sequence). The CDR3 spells CASSGLAGGSYNEQFF. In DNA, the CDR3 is TGTGCCAGCAGCGGGCTAGCGGGAGGGTCCTACAATGAGCAGTTCTTC.

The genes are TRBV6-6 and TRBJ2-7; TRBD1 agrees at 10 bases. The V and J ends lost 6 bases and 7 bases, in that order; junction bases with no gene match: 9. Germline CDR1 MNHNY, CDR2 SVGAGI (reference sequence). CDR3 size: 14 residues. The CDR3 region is CASRSSDRGTEQYF. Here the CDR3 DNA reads TGTGCCAGCAGAAGTTCGGACAGGGGGACGGAGCAGTACTTC.

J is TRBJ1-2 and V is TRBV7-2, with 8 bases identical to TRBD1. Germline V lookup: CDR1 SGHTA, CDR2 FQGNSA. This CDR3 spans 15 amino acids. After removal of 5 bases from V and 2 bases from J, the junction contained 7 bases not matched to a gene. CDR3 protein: CASSQGQGRNYGYTF. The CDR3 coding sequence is TGTGCCAGCAGCCAAGGACAGGGCCGAAACTATGGCTACACCTTC.

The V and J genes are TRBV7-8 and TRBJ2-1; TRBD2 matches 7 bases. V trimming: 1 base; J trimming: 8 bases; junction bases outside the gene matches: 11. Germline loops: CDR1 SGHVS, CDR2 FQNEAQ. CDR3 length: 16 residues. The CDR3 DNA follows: TGTGCCAGCAGCTTAGGGGGGTTAAGCGGGATCTATGAGCAGTTCTTC. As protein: CASSLGGLSGIYEQFF.

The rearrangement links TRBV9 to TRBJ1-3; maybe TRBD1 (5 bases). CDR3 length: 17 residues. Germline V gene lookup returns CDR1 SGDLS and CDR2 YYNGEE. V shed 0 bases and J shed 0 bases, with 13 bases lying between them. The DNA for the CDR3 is TGTGCCAGCAGCGTAGGACAGTCCCCTTCCTCTGGAAACACCATATATTTT. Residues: CASSVGQSPSSGNTIYF.

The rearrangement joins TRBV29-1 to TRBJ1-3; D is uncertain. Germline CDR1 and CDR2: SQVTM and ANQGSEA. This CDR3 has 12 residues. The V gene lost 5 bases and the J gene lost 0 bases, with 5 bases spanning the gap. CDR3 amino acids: CSVQSSGNTIYF. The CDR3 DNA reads TGCAGCGTTCAGTCCTCTGGAAACACCATATATTTT.

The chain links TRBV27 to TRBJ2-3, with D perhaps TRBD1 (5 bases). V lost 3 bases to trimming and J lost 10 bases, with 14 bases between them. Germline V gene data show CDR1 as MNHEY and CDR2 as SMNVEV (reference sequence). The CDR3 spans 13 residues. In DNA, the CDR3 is TGTGCCAGCAGTTTCAGCGCAGGGCTCTCGCAGTATTTT. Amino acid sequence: CASSFSAGLSQYF.

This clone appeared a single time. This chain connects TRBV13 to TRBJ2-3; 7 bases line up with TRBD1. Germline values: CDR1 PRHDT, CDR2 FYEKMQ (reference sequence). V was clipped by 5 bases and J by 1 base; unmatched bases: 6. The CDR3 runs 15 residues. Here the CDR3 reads CASSQRQGRTDTQYF. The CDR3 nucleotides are TGTGCCAGCAGCCAAAGACAGGGACGCACAGATACGCAGTATTTT. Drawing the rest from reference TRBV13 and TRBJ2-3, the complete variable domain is AAGVIQSPRHLIKEKRETATLKCYPIPRHDTVYWYQQGPGQDPQFLISFYEKMQSDKGSIPDRFSAQQFSDYHSELNMSSLELGDSALYFCASSQRQGRTDTQYFGPGTRLTVL.

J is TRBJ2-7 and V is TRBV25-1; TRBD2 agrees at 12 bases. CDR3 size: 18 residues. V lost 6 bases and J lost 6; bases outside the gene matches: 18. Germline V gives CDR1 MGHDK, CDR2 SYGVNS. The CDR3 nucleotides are TGTGCCAGCAGCGCATCCGGGACTAGCGGGTTTTCGGGCAGCGAGCAGTACTTC. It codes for CASSASGTSGFSGSEQYF.

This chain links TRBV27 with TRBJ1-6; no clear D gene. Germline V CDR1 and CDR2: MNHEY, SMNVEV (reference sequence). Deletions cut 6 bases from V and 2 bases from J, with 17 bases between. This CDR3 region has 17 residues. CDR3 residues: CASSSQQGGPYNSPLHF. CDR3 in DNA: TGTGCCAGCAGCTCCCAACAAGGAGGCCCCTATAATTCACCCCTCCACTTT.

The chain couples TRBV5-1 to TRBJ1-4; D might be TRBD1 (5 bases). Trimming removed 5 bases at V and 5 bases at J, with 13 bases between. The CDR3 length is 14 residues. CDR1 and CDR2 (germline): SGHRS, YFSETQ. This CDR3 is CASRISGINEKLFF. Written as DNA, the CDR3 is TGCGCCAGCAGGATTTCAGGGATAAATGAAAAACTGTTTTTT.

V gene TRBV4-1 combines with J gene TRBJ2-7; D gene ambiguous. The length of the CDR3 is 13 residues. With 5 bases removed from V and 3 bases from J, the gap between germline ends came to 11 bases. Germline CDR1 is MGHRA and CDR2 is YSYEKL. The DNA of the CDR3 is TGCGCCAGCAGCAGTTTCCTACGCTACGAGCAGTACTTC. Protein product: CASSSFLRYEQYF.

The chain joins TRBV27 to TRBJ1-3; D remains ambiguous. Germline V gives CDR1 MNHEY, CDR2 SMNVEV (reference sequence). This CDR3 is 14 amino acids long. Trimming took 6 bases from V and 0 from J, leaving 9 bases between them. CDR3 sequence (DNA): TGTGCCAGCAGCCCAACTAGCTCTGGAAACACCATATATTTT. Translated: CASSPTSSGNTIYF.

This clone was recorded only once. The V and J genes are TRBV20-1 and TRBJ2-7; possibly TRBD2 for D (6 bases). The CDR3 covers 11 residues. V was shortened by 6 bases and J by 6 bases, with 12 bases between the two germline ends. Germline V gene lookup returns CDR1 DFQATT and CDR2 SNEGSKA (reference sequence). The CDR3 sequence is CSADGGSEQYF. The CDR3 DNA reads TGCAGTGCGGACGGGGGTAGCGAGCAGTACTTC.

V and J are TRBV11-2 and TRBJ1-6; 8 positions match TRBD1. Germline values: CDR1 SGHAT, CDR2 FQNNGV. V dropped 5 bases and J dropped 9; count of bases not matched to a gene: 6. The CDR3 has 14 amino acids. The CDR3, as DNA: TGTGCCAGCAGCCAAGGACAGGGAAGTTCACCCCTCCACTTT. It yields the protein CASSQGQGSSPLHF.

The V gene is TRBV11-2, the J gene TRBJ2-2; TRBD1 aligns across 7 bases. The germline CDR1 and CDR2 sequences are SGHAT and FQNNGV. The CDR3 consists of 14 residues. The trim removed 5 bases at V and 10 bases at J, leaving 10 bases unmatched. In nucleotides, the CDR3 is TGTGCCAGCAGCCCCCGCGAGGGGGCCACGGAGCTGTTTTTT. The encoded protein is CASSPREGATELFF.

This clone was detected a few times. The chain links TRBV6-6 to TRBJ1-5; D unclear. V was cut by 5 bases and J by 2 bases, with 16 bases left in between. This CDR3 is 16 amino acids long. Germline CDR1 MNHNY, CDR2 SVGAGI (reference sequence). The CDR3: CASSTRSPEGNQPQHF. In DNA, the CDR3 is TGTGCCAGCAGTACACGGTCCCCAGAGGGCAATCAGCCCCAGCATTTT.

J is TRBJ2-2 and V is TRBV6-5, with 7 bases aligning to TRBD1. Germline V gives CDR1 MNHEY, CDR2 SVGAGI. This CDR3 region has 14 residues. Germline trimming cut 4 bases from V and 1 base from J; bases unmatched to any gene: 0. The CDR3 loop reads CASSSGGNTGELFF. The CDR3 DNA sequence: TGTGCCAGCAGTTCAGGGGGGAACACCGGGGAGCTGTTTTTT.

The DNA for the CDR3 is TGTGCCAGCAGCACCCAAGGGGCCCTATTGGGTGGCTACACCTTC. Its translation is CASSTQGALLGGYTF. This chain joins TRBV7-3 and TRBJ1-2, with D perhaps matching TRBD1 (5 bases). The germline gives CDR1 SGHTA, CDR2 FQGTGA. Trimming shortened V by 5 bases and J by 7 bases, and 20 bases separated the two germline ends. The CDR3 extends over 15 amino acids.

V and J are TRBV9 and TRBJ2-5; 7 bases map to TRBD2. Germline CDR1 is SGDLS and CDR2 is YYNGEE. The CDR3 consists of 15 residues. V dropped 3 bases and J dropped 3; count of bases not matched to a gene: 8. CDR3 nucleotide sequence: TGTGCCAGCAGCGACCCCGCTCGGGGGGAAGAGACCCAGTACTTC. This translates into CASSDPARGEETQYF.